Detailed here is one TCR beta chain. The source of the sample is a study of CD8 T cells in Susac syndrome. The CDR3 contains 13 residues. V was pared by 9 bases and J by 4 bases, with 13 bases between. The germline V gene has CDR1 LNHDA and CDR2 SQIVND (reference sequence). 0.5 to 1 ug RNA was reverse transcribed with random hexamers. TCRdb redid the calling of the immunoSEQ multiplex PCR reads with MiXCR, one entry per CDR3 protein. The sample consists of about 300,000 distinct CDR3 sequences, 65% to 90% of them appearing once. Specimen: CD8+ T cells from PBMCs. This TCR came from a human donor with multiple sclerosis. The chain carries TRBV19 and TRBJ1-5; no firm D call. For the CDR3, the DNA is TGTGCCAGCCGTCTTACGGGGAATCAGCCCCAGCATTTT. Amino acid sequence: CASRLTGNQPQHF.